These T cell receptor beta chains were read from a single sample in a study of blood T cell repertoires in COVID-19. Some clones are missing from TCRdb's copy, which holds only in-frame ones; the method was immunoSEQ multiplex PCR. The table has around 290,000 clones, approximately 92% seen once; the top ten hold about 1.1%. Sequencing was performed on PBMCs or T cells enriched from blood (not recorded which). Receptors originate from a woman in her 30s who had recovered from COVID-19. Both conserved end residues are part of each CDR3. D genes are given only for firm matches. The size field is filled for only some rows; it gives once, few, many or a size class.

>NA|TRBJ2-5|TRBV5-6|NA
TGTGAAGTGAGTCGGCAGGGGTACCAAGAGACCCAGTACTTC
CEVSRQGYQETQYF
>NA|TRBJ2-5|TRBV7-7|TRBD2
TGTGCTAGCAGCTCGGGACTAGCGGGAGCCGAGACCCAGTACTTC
CASSSGLAGAETQYF
>NA|TRBJ2-3|TRBV30|NA
TGTGCCTGGAGTGTAAGTCTAGGGTTGGCGGGCGCAGATACGCAGTATTTT
CAWSVSLGLAGADTQYF
>once|TRBJ1-5|TRBV27|NA
TGTGCCAGCAGTTTAGGAGTTAGCAATCAGCCCCAGCATTTT
CASSLGVSNQPQHF
>NA|TRBJ1-6|TRBV2|TRBD1
TGTGCCAGCAGTTCCTCGACAGGGTCGAATTCACCCCTCCACTTT
CASSSSTGSNSPLHF
>once|TRBJ2-1|TRBV7-2|TRBD2
TGTGCCAGCAGCTCCCCGGGAGGTCGTAATGAGCAGTTCTTC
CASSSPGGRNEQFF
>once|TRBJ2-1|TRBV7-9|NA
TGTGCCAGCAGCCACCGCGGGTCCTACAATGAGCAGTTCTTC
CASSHRGSYNEQFF
>NA|TRBJ2-4|TRBV15|TRBD2
TGTGCCACCAGCAGATTCATAGCGGGAGGGCAGGCCAAAAACATTCAGTACTTC
CATSRFIAGGQAKNIQYF
>NA|TRBJ2-1|TRBV6-6|TRBD2
TGTGCCAGCAGCCGCCCGCGGGAGGCCCACAATGAGCAGTTCTTC
CASSRPREAHNEQFF
>NA|TRBJ2-5|TRBV6-5|NA
TGTGCCAGCAGTTACACCGGGTCGAGTGTGGAGACCCAGTACTTC
CASSYTGSSVETQYF
>NA|TRBJ2-7|TRBV7-9|NA
TGTGCCAGCAGCTTGAATCCGCAGCGGGCCGGCGAGCAGTACTTC
CASSLNPQRAGEQYF
>NA|TRBJ2-7|TRBV7-8|TRBD2
TGTGCCAGCAGCTTAGCAGCGGGAGAGCTTGGTGAGCAGTACTTC
CASSLAAGELGEQYF
>once|TRBJ1-5|TRBV10-3|TRBD1
TGTGCCACAAAGGACAGGGAAAATCAGCCCCAGCATTTT
CATKDRENQPQHF
>NA|TRBJ2-2|TRBV18|TRBD1
TGTGCCAGCTCACTGGGACAGCCGAACACCGGGGAGCTGTTTTTT
CASSLGQPNTGELFF
>once|TRBJ1-1|TRBV6-1|NA
TGTGCCAGCAGTGAAGGTTGGGTGGGGGGAGTCACTGAAGCTTTCTTT
CASSEGWVGGVTEAFF
>NA|TRBJ1-1|TRBV14|NA
TGTGCCAGCAGCCTTATATCCCGGAGGGCTGAAGCTTTCTTT
CASSLISRRAEAFF
>NA|TRBJ1-1|TRBV30|TRBD1
TGTGCCTGGGCTACAGGGGGCATGGACACTGAAGCTTTCTTT
CAWATGGMDTEAFF
>NA|TRBJ1-2|TRBV19|NA
TGTGCCAGTAGTGGGCAGACAGTGCCCTATGGCTACACCTTC
CASSGQTVPYGYTF
>NA|TRBJ1-1|TRBV9|NA
TGTGCCAGCAGCGCTACACAGGGTAGCATTGAAGCTTTCTTT
CASSATQGSIEAFF
>NA|TRBJ2-2|TRBV28|TRBD2
TGTGCCAGCAGGCCGAGTTCCGGGACTAGCGGGTTCGGGGAGCTGTTTTTT
CASRPSSGTSGFGELFF
>NA|TRBJ2-7|TRBV7-2|TRBD1
TGTGCCAGCAGCTTAGCAGACAGGGCCGTAACTTTCAAACGCGGCGACGAGCAGTACTTC
CASSLADRAVTFKRGDEQYF
>NA|TRBJ1-5|TRBV19|NA
TGTGCCAGTAGTCCCGGGTTGTCTAGCAATCAGCCCCAGCATTTT
CASSPGLSSNQPQHF
>NA|TRBJ2-1|TRBV11-3|TRBD1
TGTGCCAGCAGCTCTGGACAGGGTCACGCTGAGCAGTTCTTC
CASSSGQGHAEQFF
>NA|TRBJ2-5|TRBV5-1|TRBD1
TGCGCCAGCAGCGCCCGCCCGACAGGGGACGGGGAGACCCAGTACTTC
CASSARPTGDGETQYF
>NA|TRBJ2-6|TRBV19|TRBD2
TGTGCCAGTAGTCGACTAGCGGGGGCTGGGGCCAACGTCCTGACTTTC
CASSRLAGAGANVLTF
>NA|TRBJ2-3|TRBV24-1|TRBD2
TGTGCCACCAGTGATTCCGGGAGGGCCGTAGATACGCAGTATTTT
CATSDSGRAVDTQYF
>NA|TRBJ2-7|TRBV19|TRBD2
TGTGCCAGTAGTATAGAGGGCGGGAGAAGGGGCGAGCAGTACTTC
CASSIEGGRRGEQYF
>NA|TRBJ2-3|TRBV11-1|NA
TGTGCCAGCAGCTTAGTGGGCGATACGCAGTATTTT
CASSLVGDTQYF